What follows are 22 T cell receptor beta chains derived from one specimen sequenced in a study of shared clonotypes between healthy human individuals. Libraries were prepared by immunoSEQ multiplex PCR; TCRdb keeps only in-frame clonotypes and omits some of them. Of some 900,000 clones listed, 76% are singletons. Material: memory CD4+ T cells sorted from blood. The subset is: CD45RA-negative fraction. These receptors all stem from a man younger than 35 in good health.

Of note for this clone: This sample includes further DNA sequences coding for the same CDR3. This chain links TRBV2 with TRBJ1-2; D remains unclear. The CDR3 is 11 amino acids. V dropped 1 base and J dropped 8 bases, with 5 bases sitting between them. The V gene's germline CDR1 is SNHLY and CDR2 FYNNEI. CDR3 sequence reads: CASSEGVGYTF. The CDR3 nucleotides read TGTGCCAGCAGTGAAGGTGTAGGCTACACCTTC.

Regarding this clone: This may be a read error: a much more frequent sequence differs by one nucleotide. V usage is TRBV18 and J usage is TRBJ2-7; D gene unclear. CDR1 KGHSH and CDR2 LQKENI come from the germline V gene. V was clipped by 2 bases and J by 4 bases, with 6 bases between them. CDR3 length: 12 residues. CDR3: CASSPNDYEQYF. CDR3 DNA sequence: TGTGCCAGCTCACCAAATGATTACGAGCAGTACTTC.

Note on this clone: The sample carries other DNA sequences with the same CDR3. The chain has TRBV6-6 and TRBJ1-3; D is undetermined. This CDR3 region has 12 residues. CDR1 and CDR2 (germline): MNHNY, SVGAGI (reference sequence). Trimming removed 6 bases at V and 4 bases at J, with 7 bases between. The CDR3 protein is CASSSPGNTIYF. The CDR3, as DNA: TGTGCCAGCAGCAGTCCCGGAAACACCATATATTTT.

The chain combines TRBV6-1 with TRBJ1-5; unclear D gene. Germline V CDR1 and CDR2: MNHNS, SASEGT. Trimming shortened V by 0 bases and J by 4 bases, and 7 bases separated the two germline ends. There are 14 residues in the CDR3. Written as DNA, the CDR3 is TGTGCCAGCAGTGAAGCGTCCCTTAATCAGCCCCAGCATTTT. This codes for CASSEASLNQPQHF.

The rearrangement uses TRBV19 and TRBJ2-2, with D possibly being TRBD1 (6 bases). This CDR3 is built from 15 residues. Trimming left V 7 bases short and J 2 bases short, with 14 bases between. Germline CDR1 reads LNHDA; CDR2 reads SQIVND (reference sequence). DNA for the CDR3: TGTGCCAGTATACCAGGGGCGATTAACACCGGGGAGCTGTTTTTT. Translating gives CASIPGAINTGELFF.

V usage is TRBV30 and J usage is TRBJ1-2; a possible D gene is TRBD1 (6 bases). This CDR3 spans 15 amino acids. V lost 1 base and J 4 bases, leaving 16 bases between the germline ends. Germline CDR1 is GTSNPN and CDR2 is SVGIG (reference sequence). The CDR3 bases are TGTGCCTGGAGTGCCGGGGGGGCGGATGTCTATGGCTACACCTTC. Translation gives CAWSAGGADVYGYTF.

Concerning this clone itself: Other DNA sequences in the same sample also yield this CDR3. The chain has TRBV6-1 and TRBJ1-5, with TRBD1 matching 8 bases. V lost 6 bases and J lost 0; bases outside the gene matches: 4. From germline, CDR1 is MNHNS and CDR2 SASEGT. The length of the CDR3 is 15 residues. The CDR3 DNA reads as TGTGCCAGCAGCCTAACAGGGGGTAGCAATCAGCCCCAGCATTTT. Residues: CASSLTGGSNQPQHF.

The table lists this clone with a count of one. The V and J genes are TRBV6-5 and TRBJ2-1; 10 bases are a match to TRBD2. The length of the CDR3 is 15 residues. V was pared by 3 bases and J by 6 bases, with 5 bases of the junction left unmatched. The germline V gene encodes CDR1 MNHEY and CDR2 SVGAGI. This CDR3 reads CASSYPSGGFNEQFF. In DNA, the CDR3 is TGTGCCAGCAGTTATCCTAGCGGGGGTTTCAATGAGCAGTTCTTC.

V is TRBV4-2 and J is TRBJ2-2; no definite D call. The CDR3 spans 17 residues. Germline values: CDR1 LGHNA, CDR2 YNFKEQ. V was trimmed by 4 bases and J by 4 bases, leaving 19 bases between them. The CDR3 here is CASSPSVRSGGTGELFF. CDR3 DNA: TGTGCCAGCAGCCCATCGGTTCGGTCAGGCGGCACCGGGGAGCTGTTTTTT.

The gene calls are TRBV7-2 and TRBJ2-6; TRBD1 matches at 10 bases. The CDR3 runs 16 residues. V lost 11 bases and J lost 0; bases outside the gene matches: 7. CDR1 and CDR2 from the germline V gene are SGHTA and FQGNSA. The CDR3 DNA follows: TGTGCCCGTGGGGGGACAGGGGCCTCTGGGGCCAACGTCCTGACTTTC. This gives the protein CARGGTGASGANVLTF.

The V and J genes are TRBV5-1 and TRBJ1-2, with D unresolved. The ends were cut back, 4 bases at V and 4 bases at J, with 17 bases in the middle. In germline, CDR1 is SGHRS, CDR2 YFSETQ. There are 15 residues in the CDR3. The CDR3 region is CASSQTADGGYGYTF. CDR3 coding DNA: TGCGCCAGCAGCCAGACGGCTGACGGAGGCTATGGCTACACCTTC.

This sequence joins TRBV7-9 and TRBJ2-1; no clear D. Germline V gene sequence: CDR1 SEHNR, CDR2 FQNEAQ (reference sequence). The CDR3 sequence is 14 residues long. V was shortened by 1 base and J by 7 bases, with 11 bases between the two germline ends. The CDR3: CASSLDSLWNEQFF. The CDR3 bases are TGTGCCAGCAGCTTAGACTCATTATGGAATGAGCAGTTCTTC.

The chain carries TRBV7-2 and TRBJ2-7; D call uncertain. The CDR3 extends over 16 amino acids. From germline, CDR1 is SGHTA and CDR2 FQGNSA. Trimming took off 2 bases at V and 2 bases at J, with 16 bases between the two ends. In DNA, the CDR3 is TGTGCCAGCAGCTTAACGAAAACGGACGGAGCCTACGAGCAGTACTTC. Amino acids: CASSLTKTDGAYEQYF.

The chain combines TRBV5-6 with TRBJ1-2; weak D call: TRBD1 (5 bases). The ends were cut back, 4 bases at V and 1 base at J, with 17 bases in the middle. Germline values: CDR1 SGHDT, CDR2 YYEEEE. The CDR3 is 16 amino acids. CDR3 sequence (DNA): TGTGCCAGCAGCGGCGATCTAGGGGCCGGTAACTATGGCTACACCTTC. Translating gives CASSGDLGAGNYGYTF.

The genes are TRBV27 and TRBJ2-4, with a weak D call TRBD1 (5 bases). The V gene lost 6 bases and the J gene lost 9 bases, with 18 bases spanning the gap. Germline assignment: CDR1 MNHEY and CDR2 SMNVEV (reference sequence). This CDR3 has 14 residues. The CDR3 sequence is CASSPLDSKAIQYF. In DNA form, the CDR3 reads TGTGCCAGCAGCCCCCTTGACAGTAAGGCCATTCAGTACTTC.

CDR3 sequence: CAWGQGNSPLHF. CDR3 sequence (DNA): TGTGCCTGGGGACAGGGAAATTCACCCCTCCACTTT. This chain joins TRBV30 and TRBJ1-6, with 8 nucleotides matching TRBD1. V was clipped by 5 bases and J by 7 bases; unmatched bases: 1. This CDR3 region has 12 residues. Germline CDR1 is GTSNPN and CDR2 is SVGIG (reference sequence). The variable domain in full, with the rest retrieved from reference TRBV30 and TRBJ1-6, is SQTIHQWPATLVQPVGSPLSLECTVEGTSNPNLYWYRQAAGRGLQLLFYSVGIGQISSEVPQNLSASRPQDRQFILSSKKLLLSDSGFYLCAWGQGNSPLHFGNGTRLTVT.

V usage is TRBV5-1 and J usage is TRBJ1-6; tentative D call: TRBD1 (6 bases). Germline CDR1 is SGHRS and CDR2 is YFSETQ. There are 13 residues in the CDR3. Deletions cut 3 bases from V and 10 bases from J, with 11 bases between. As DNA, the CDR3 is TGCGCCAGCAGCTCAACAGGGCCCTCACCCCTCCACTTT. Its translation is CASSSTGPSPLHF.

This clone was picked up a small number of times. The J gene is TRBJ2-7, the V gene TRBV2; D may match TRBD1 or TRBD2 (5 bases each). CDR3 length: 13 residues. V lost 6 bases and J 7 bases, leaving 16 bases between the germline ends. Germline CDR1 SNHLY, CDR2 FYNNEI. CDR3 residues: CASRDKLWGEQYF. CDR3 coding DNA: TGTGCCAGCAGGGATAAACTGTGGGGGGAGCAGTACTTC.

This clone appeared a few times. The V gene is TRBV19, the J gene TRBJ1-2; the D gene is possibly TRBD1 (6 bases). Germline values: CDR1 LNHDA, CDR2 SQIVND (reference sequence). V shed 8 bases and J shed 8 bases, with 30 bases lying between them. The CDR3 loop spans 17 amino acids. CDR3 nucleotide sequence: TGTGCCAGTTGGAGGATTCCCGGGACAACGACTAGGGAGGGCTACACCTTC. Its protein is CASWRIPGTTTREGYTF.

This clone has just a few counts. The chain uses TRBV19 and TRBJ2-2; D unclear. CDR3 size: 15 residues. V lost 8 bases to trimming and J lost 1 base, with 14 bases between them. Germline V gene sequence: CDR1 LNHDA, CDR2 SQIVND (reference sequence). CDR3 residues: CASSLIAVNTGELFF. In DNA, the CDR3 is TGTGCCAGTTCCCTTATCGCGGTGAACACCGGGGAGCTGTTTTTT.

This clone showed up just a few times. The J gene is TRBJ1-1, the V gene TRBV28; 7 bases are a match to TRBD1. This CDR3 spans 15 amino acids. Germline V gives CDR1 MDHEN, CDR2 SYDVKM. J gave up 5 bases and V 6 bases, and 12 bases lay outside the gene matches. CDR3 residues: CASSLNRGVRTEAFF. DNA of the CDR3: TGTGCCAGCAGCCTCAACAGGGGAGTGAGGACTGAAGCTTTCTTT.

Comments on this clone: Other DNA sequences in this sample translate to the same CDR3. This rearrangement joins TRBV18 to TRBJ2-5; D gene unclear. Germline V gene sequence: CDR1 KGHSH, CDR2 LQKENI. The CDR3 spans 14 residues. The V end was cut by 2 bases, the J end by 1 base, with 8 bases between. DNA of the CDR3: TGTGCCAGCTCACCAGTGGCAGGCCAAGAGACCCAGTACTTC. Its translation is CASSPVAGQETQYF.